The clone carrying this T cell receptor beta chain was detected many times. What it recognizes is unknown. Germline assignment: CDR1 DFQATT and CDR2 SNEGSKA (reference sequence). The ends were cut back, 0 bases at V and 5 bases at J, with 13 bases in the middle. The CDR3 has 15 amino acids. These data are taken from a study of T-cell reconstitution after alpha-beta-depleted transplantation in children. Study results and limitations: Alpha-beta T cells present about two months after transplant were reported to originate from several hundred expanded graft clones. The main origin of T-cell counts and diversity one year after transplant was newly produced T cells. The high TCRbeta diversity at day 60 in some patients came from surviving recipient T cells and thymic progenitors.

This sample's TCRbeta library carried unique molecular identifier barcodes. TCRdb recomputed calls from the PCR reads with MiXCR, one row per CDR3 protein. The table has hundreds of thousands of distinct CDR3 sequences, roughly 23% seen once. This chain joins TRBV20-1 and TRBJ2-2; unclear D gene. The specimen was PBMCs, mostly from graft donor cells, collected 360 days after TCRalphabeta/CD19-depleted stem cell transplant. This receptor was taken from a boy less than two years old who had a stem cell transplant for acute myeloid leukemia, so the T cells may come from the graft donor. CDR3 in amino acids: CSARDPSSITGELFF. As DNA, the CDR3 is TGCAGTGCTAGAGATCCAAGCAGCATTACCGGGGAGCTGTTTTTT.